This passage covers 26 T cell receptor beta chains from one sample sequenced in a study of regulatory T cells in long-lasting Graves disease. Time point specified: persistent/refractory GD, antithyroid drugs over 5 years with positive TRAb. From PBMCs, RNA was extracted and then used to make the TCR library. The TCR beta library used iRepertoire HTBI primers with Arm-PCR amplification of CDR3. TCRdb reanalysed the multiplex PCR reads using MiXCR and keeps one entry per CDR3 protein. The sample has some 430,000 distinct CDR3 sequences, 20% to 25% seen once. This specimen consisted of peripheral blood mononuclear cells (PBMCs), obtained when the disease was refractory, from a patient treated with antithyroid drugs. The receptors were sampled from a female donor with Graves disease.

In DNA form, the CDR3 reads TGCGCCAGCAGCCAAGCGGGACAGGGCCGCCACGAGCAGTACTTC. The encoded protein is CASSQAGQGRHEQYF. The chain is built from TRBV4-1 and TRBJ2-7; 9 bases agree with TRBD1. Unmatched junction bases numbered 6, after V lost 1 base and J lost 5 bases. In germline, CDR1 is MGHRA, CDR2 YSYEKL. The CDR3 length is 15 residues.

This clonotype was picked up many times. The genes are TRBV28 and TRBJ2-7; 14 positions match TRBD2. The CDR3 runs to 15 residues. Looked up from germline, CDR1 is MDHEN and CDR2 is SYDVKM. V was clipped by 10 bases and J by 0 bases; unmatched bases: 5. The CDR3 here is CAIGTSGGASYEQYF. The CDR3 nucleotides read TGTGCCATCGGGACTAGCGGGGGAGCCTCCTACGAGCAGTACTTC.

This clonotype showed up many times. As DNA, the CDR3 is TGTGCCAGCAGCTTAGGGACAGGGGGCCGCGGCTACACCTTC. This translates into CASSLGTGGRGYTF. This chain uses TRBV11-2 with TRBJ1-2; 11 bases match TRBD1. The CDR3 consists of 14 residues. V gave up 1 base and J gave up 8 bases; unmatched junction bases: 3. CDR1 SGHAT and CDR2 FQNNGV come from the germline V gene.

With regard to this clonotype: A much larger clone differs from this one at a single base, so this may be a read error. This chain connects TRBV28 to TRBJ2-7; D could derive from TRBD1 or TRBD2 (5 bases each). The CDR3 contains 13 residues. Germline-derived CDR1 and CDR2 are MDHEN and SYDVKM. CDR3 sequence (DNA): TGTGCCGGCAGTTTCGGGACCCCATACGAGCAGTACTTC. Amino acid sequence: CAGSFGTPYEQYF.

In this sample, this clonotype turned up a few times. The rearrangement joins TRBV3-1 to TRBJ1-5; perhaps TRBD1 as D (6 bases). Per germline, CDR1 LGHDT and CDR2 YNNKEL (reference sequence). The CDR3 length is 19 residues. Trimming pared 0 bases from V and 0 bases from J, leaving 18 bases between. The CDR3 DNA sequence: TGTGCCAGCAGCCAAGATCTATTCGGGGGGGCCGGTAGCAATCAGCCCCAGCATTTT. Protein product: CASSQDLFGGAGSNQPQHF.

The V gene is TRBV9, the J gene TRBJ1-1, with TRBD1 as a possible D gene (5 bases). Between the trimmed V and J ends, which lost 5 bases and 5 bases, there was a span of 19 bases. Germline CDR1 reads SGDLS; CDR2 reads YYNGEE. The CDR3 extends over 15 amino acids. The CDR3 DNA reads TGTGCCAGCAGTCCATACTCCGGGGACCTGACTGAAGCTTTCTTT. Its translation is CASSPYSGDLTEAFF.

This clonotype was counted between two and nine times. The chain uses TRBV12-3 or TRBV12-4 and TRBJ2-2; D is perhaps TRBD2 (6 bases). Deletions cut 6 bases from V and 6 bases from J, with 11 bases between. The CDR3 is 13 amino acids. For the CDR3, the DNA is TGTGCCAGCAGCTCTAGACTAGCCGGGGAGCTGTTTTTT. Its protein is CASSSRLAGELFF.

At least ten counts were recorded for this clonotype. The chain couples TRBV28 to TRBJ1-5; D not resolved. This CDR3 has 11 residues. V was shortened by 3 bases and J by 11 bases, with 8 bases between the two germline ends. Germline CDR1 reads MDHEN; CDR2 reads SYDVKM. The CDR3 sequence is CASSFLDAQHF. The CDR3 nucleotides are TGTGCCAGCAGTTTTCTTGACGCCCAGCATTTT.

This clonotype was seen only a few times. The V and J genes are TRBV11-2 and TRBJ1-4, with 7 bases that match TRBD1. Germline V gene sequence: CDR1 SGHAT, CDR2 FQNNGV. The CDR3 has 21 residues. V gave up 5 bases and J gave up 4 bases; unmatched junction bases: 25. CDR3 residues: CASSATPGDRSYRNLNEKLFF. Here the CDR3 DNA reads TGTGCCAGCAGCGCGACCCCTGGGGACAGATCGTATCGTAATCTTAATGAAAAACTGTTTTTT.

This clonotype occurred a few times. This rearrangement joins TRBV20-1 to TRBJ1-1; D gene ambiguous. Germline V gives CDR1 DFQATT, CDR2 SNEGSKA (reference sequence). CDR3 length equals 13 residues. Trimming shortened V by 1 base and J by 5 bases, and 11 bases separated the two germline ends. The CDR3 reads CSARGYGGTEAFF. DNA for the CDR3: TGCAGTGCTAGAGGATACGGAGGGACTGAAGCTTTCTTT.

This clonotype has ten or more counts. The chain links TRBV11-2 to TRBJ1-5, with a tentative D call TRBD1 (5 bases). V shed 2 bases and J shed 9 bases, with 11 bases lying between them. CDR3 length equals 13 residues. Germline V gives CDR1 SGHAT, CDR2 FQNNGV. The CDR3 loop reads CASSLQGTGPQHF. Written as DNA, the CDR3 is TGTGCCAGCAGCTTACAGGGAACTGGGCCCCAGCATTTT.

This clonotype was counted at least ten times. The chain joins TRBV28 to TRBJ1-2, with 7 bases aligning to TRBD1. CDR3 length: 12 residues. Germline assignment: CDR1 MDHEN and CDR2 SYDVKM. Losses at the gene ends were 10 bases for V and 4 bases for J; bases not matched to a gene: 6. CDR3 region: CATSSGGYGYTF. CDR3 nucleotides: TGTGCCACCTCCTCAGGGGGCTATGGCTACACCTTC.

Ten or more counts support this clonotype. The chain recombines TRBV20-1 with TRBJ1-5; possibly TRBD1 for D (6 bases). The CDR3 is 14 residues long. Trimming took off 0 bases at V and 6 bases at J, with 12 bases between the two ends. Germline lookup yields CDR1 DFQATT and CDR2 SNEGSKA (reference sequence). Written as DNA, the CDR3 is TGCAGTGCTAGAGATTCGGGGGGCGGTCAGCCCCAGCATTTT. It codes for CSARDSGGGQPQHF.

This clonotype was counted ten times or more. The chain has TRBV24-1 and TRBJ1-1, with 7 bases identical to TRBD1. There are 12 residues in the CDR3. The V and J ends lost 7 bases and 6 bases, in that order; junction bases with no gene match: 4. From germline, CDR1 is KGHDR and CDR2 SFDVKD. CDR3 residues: CATRGQSPEAFF. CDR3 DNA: TGTGCCACCAGGGGACAGTCGCCTGAAGCTTTCTTT.

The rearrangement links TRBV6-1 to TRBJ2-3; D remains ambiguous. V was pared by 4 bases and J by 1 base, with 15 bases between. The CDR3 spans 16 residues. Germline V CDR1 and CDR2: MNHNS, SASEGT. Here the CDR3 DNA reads TGTGCCAGCAGTGGAGTCTCCTCGTGGGGCACAGATACGCAGTATTTT. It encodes CASSGVSSWGTDTQYF.

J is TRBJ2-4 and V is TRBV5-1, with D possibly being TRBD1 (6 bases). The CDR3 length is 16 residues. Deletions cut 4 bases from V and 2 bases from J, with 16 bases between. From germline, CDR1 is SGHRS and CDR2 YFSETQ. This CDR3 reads CASSPTGWETKNIQYF. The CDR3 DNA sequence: TGCGCCAGCAGCCCGACAGGTTGGGAAACCAAAAACATTCAGTACTTC.

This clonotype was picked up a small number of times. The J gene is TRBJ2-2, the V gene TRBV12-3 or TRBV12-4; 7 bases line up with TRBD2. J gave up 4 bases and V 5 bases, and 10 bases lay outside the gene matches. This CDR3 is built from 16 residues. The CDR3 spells CASSPSGVQGTGELFF. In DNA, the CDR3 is TGTGCCAGCAGTCCCAGCGGGGTTCAGGGCACCGGGGAGCTGTTTTTT.

CDR3 region: CASSFRGGVYEQYF. The CDR3 DNA reads as TGTGCCAGCAGTTTCAGGGGAGGGGTCTACGAGCAGTACTTC. This chain joins TRBV27 and TRBJ2-7, with D possibly TRBD2 on 7 matching bases. V lost 3 bases to trimming and J lost 3 bases, with 12 bases between them. CDR1 MNHEY and CDR2 SMNVEV come from the germline V gene (reference sequence). This CDR3 has 14 amino acids.

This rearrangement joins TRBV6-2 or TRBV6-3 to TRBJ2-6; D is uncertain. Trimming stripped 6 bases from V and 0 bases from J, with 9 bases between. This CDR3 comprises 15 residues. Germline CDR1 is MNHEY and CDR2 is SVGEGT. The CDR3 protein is CASRLRSSGANVLTF. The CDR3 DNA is TGTGCCAGCAGACTCAGGAGCTCTGGGGCCAACGTCCTGACTTTC.

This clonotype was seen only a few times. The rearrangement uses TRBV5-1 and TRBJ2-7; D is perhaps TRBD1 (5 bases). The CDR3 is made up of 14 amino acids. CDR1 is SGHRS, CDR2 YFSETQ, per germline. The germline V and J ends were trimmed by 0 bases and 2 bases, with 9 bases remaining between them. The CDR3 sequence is CASSLEQGPYEQYF. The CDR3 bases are TGCGCCAGCAGCTTGGAGCAGGGCCCCTACGAGCAGTACTTC.

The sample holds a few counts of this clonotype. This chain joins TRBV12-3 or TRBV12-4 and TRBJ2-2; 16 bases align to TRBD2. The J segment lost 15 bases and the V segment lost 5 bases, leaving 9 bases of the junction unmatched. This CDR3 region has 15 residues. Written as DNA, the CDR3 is TGTGCCAGCAGTCCGTCCGGGACTAGCGGGAGGGCGTTGTTTTTT. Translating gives CASSPSGTSGRALFF.

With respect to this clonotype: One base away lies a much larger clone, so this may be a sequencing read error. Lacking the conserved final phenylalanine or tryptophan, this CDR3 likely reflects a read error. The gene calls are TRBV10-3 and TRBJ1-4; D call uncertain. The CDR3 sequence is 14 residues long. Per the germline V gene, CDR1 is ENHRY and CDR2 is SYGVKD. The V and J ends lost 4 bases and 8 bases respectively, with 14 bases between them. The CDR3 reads CAISGAAAEEKLFS. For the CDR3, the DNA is TGTGCCATCAGTGGAGCAGCGGCGGAGGAAAAACTGTTTTCT.

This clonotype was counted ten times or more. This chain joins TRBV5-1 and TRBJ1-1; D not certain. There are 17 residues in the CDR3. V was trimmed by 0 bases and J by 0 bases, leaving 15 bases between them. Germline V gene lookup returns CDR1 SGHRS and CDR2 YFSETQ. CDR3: CASSLDGDWVLNTEAFF. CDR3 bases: TGCGCCAGCAGCTTGGACGGAGACTGGGTTTTGAACACTGAAGCTTTCTTT. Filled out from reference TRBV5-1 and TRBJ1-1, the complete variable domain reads KAGVTQTPRYLIKTRGQQVTLSCSPISGHRSVSWYQQTPGQGLQFLFEYFSETQRNKGNFPGRFSGRQFSNSRSEMNVSTLELGDSALYLCASSLDGDWVLNTEAFFGQGTRLTVV.

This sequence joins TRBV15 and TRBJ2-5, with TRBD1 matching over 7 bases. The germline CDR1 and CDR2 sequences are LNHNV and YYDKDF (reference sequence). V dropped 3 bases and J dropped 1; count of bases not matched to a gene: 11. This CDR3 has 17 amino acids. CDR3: CATSSVGQVLFQETQYF. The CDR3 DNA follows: TGTGCCACCAGCAGCGTTGGACAGGTATTATTCCAAGAGACCCAGTACTTC.

The DNA of the CDR3 is TGTGCCAGCAGCTTTGGAAGATATGAAAAACTGTTTTTT. As protein: CASSFGRYEKLFF. V and J are TRBV7-9 and TRBJ1-4; D gene uncertain. The V end lost 3 bases, the J end lost 6 bases, and 8 bases lay between the germline ends. Germline V gene sequence: CDR1 SEHNR, CDR2 FQNEAQ (reference sequence). This CDR3 is 13 amino acids long.

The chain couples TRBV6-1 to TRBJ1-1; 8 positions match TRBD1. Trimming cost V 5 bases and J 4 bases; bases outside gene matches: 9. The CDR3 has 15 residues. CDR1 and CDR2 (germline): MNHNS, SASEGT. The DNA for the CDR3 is TGTGCCAGCAGTTACGGGCGACAGGGGAGCACTGAAGCTTTCTTT. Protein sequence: CASSYGRQGSTEAFF.